This entry describes one T cell receptor beta chain. This record comes from a study of blood T cell repertoires in COVID-19. Study details: Acute and convalescent COVID-19 samples came from the United States, Italy and Spain. Nucleic acid was either cDNA or gDNA, and it came from T cells, B-cell-depleted T cells, or PBMCs.

Original analysis: Estimation of nucleated cell counts relied on the amplification of reference gene primers. Clones were read by immunoSEQ multiplex PCR, and TCRdb kept only the in-frame ones, dropping some. V and J calls and clone size come straight from that table; D and trimming were deduced from the DNA. The sample lists around 280,000 clones; more than 75% were seen once. Germline trimming cut 1 base from V and 5 bases from J; bases unmatched to any gene: 8. The CDR3 is 16 amino acids. Germline V lookup: CDR1 SEHNR, CDR2 FQNEAQ (reference sequence). This receptor was obtained from a woman aged 25 to 39 who had recovered from COVID-19. The chain has TRBV7-9 and TRBJ1-5; 7 positions match TRBD1. Sample: peripheral blood. This CDR3 is CASSLVAGQIYQPQHF. The CDR3 DNA reads as TGTGCCAGCAGCTTAGTGGCGGGACAGATCTATCAGCCCCAGCATTTT.